Below, 27 T cell receptor beta chains from the same sample are listed, as sequenced in a study of T cell repertoires in cytomegalovirus infection. TCRdb recomputed calls from the reads with MiXCR, one row per CDR3 protein. The sample lists approximately 700,000 distinct CDR3 sequences, 35% occurring once. The specimen was PBMCs. The receptors were gathered from a human donor in good health (CMV status not recorded). Some clones in this sample may be carry-over from other donors' samples.

Of note for this clonotype: One end of the junction does not line up with germline, which may come from a read error. V gene TRBV19 combines with J gene TRBJ1-5; 7 bases align to TRBD1. Germline CDR1 LNHDA, CDR2 SQIVND (reference sequence). The CDR3 extends over 15 amino acids. This CDR3 reads CDSATGVYSNQPQHF. CDR3 bases: TGTGACAGTGCTACAGGGGTATATAGCAATCAGCCCCAGCATTTT.

The V call is TRBV12-3 or TRBV12-4, the J call TRBJ1-4; D is possibly TRBD1 (6 bases). CDR3 length: 16 residues. Trimming pared 7 bases from V and 7 bases from J, leaving 22 bases between. CDR3 in DNA: TGTGCCAGCACCCTGGTAGAAAGGGGGGGCGGTGAAAAACTGTTTTTT. Translated: CASTLVERGGGEKLFF.

Details on this clonotype: Relative to the germline gene, one junction end is altered; a read error may explain this. V is TRBV5-4 and J is TRBJ1-1; D perhaps matches TRBD1 (5 bases). CDR1 is SGHNT and CDR2 is YYREEE in the germline V gene (reference sequence). The CDR3 covers 13 residues. This CDR3 is CASSLDRGTDAFF. CDR3 DNA: TGTGCCAGCAGCCTGGATAGAGGGACTGACGCTTTCTTT.

This chain joins TRBV19 and TRBJ2-7; D not certain. V lost 7 bases to trimming and J lost 2 bases, with 9 bases between them. The CDR3 runs 12 residues. Germline CDR1 is LNHDA and CDR2 is SQIVND (reference sequence). CDR3 in DNA: TGTGCCAGTAAAGGCACCACCTACGAGCAGTACTTC. This translates into CASKGTTYEQYF.

The DNA for the CDR3 is TGCAGTGCGCGGGAATTCACCCTCCACTTT. Translated, it gives CSAREFTLHF. This chain uses TRBV20-1 with TRBJ1-6; D gene ambiguous. The germline CDR1 and CDR2 sequences are DFQATT and SNEGSKA (reference sequence). The CDR3 is 10 amino acids. The ends were cut back, 6 bases at V and 14 bases at J, with 11 bases in the middle.

The J gene is TRBJ1-2, the V gene TRBV7-6; 7 bases line up with TRBD1. The CDR3 contains 16 residues. Germline values: CDR1 SGHVS, CDR2 FNYEAQ. J gave up 2 bases and V 6 bases, and 12 bases lay outside the gene matches. CDR3 sequence: CASSRSPGQKNYGYTF. In DNA form, the CDR3 reads TGTGCCAGCAGTCGCAGTCCGGGACAGAAAAACTATGGCTACACCTTC.

This clonotype has only a few counts. The V gene is TRBV7-6, the J gene TRBJ2-5, with D possibly being TRBD2 (6 bases). The CDR3 consists of 13 residues. Per the germline V gene, CDR1 is SGHVS and CDR2 is FNYEAQ. V was shortened by 4 bases and J by 4 bases, with 10 bases between the two germline ends. CDR3 protein: CASSSRDSETQYF. The CDR3 bases are TGTGCCAGCAGCTCCCGGGACTCAGAGACCCAGTACTTC.

This clonotype was recorded a few times. This chain connects TRBV12-3 or TRBV12-4 to TRBJ2-1; 7 positions agree with TRBD2. CDR3 length: 18 residues. Germline trimming cut 5 bases from V and 0 bases from J; bases unmatched to any gene: 13. Here the CDR3 reads CASSPSPERDGSYNEQFF. The DNA of the CDR3 is TGTGCCAGCAGTCCGTCCCCGGAGCGGGACGGCTCCTACAATGAGCAGTTCTTC.

The rearrangement uses TRBV28 and TRBJ1-2; 9 positions agree with TRBD1. The J segment lost 4 bases and the V segment lost 4 bases, leaving 13 bases of the junction unmatched. The CDR3 length is 17 residues. Germline V gene data show CDR1 as MDHEN and CDR2 as SYDVKM. CDR3 in amino acids: CASSSVSQGARGYGYTF. In DNA form, the CDR3 reads TGTGCCAGCAGTTCCGTATCACAGGGGGCGCGGGGCTATGGCTACACCTTC.

Points on this clonotype: At one boundary the junction diverges from the germline segment, which might be a read error. CDR3 DNA sequence: TGTGCCAGCATCTTCGAAACAGCCTTTTGGCCCCTCCAATTT. Translated: CASIFETAFWPLQF. The chain uses TRBV7-2 and TRBJ1-6; D unresolved. In germline, CDR1 is SGHTA, CDR2 FQGNSA. The CDR3 is 14 amino acids.

V and J are TRBV7-3 and TRBJ1-6, with D possibly being TRBD1 (5 bases). Germline-derived CDR1 and CDR2 are SGHTA and FQGTGA. The CDR3 has 16 amino acids. V lost 3 bases to trimming and J lost 10 bases, with 19 bases between them. In DNA form, the CDR3 reads TGTGCCAGCAGCTTGAGGGGCGTGGGTTCGGGGTCACCCCTCCACTTT. This sequence encodes CASSLRGVGSGSPLHF. Drawing the rest from reference TRBV7-3 and TRBJ1-6, the complete variable domain is GAGVSQTPSNKVTEKGKYVELRCDPISGHTALYWYRQSLGQGPEFLIYFQGTGAADDSGLPNDRFFAVRPEGSVSTLKIQRTERGDSAVYLCASSLRGVGSGSPLHFGNGTRLTVT.

The V call is TRBV6-4, the J call TRBJ2-2; D is undetermined. The germline gives CDR1 MRHNA, CDR2 SNTAGT. V shed 0 bases and J shed 6 bases, with 5 bases lying between them. The CDR3 totals 13 residues. CDR3 region: CASSDSNAGELFF. In nucleotides, the CDR3 is TGTGCCAGCAGTGACTCGAATGCCGGGGAGCTGTTTTTT.

This sequence joins TRBV28 and TRBJ2-7; the D call may be TRBD1 or TRBD2 (5 bases each). Trimming pared 5 bases from V and 1 base from J, leaving 18 bases between. The CDR3 extends over 16 amino acids. Germline CDR1 MDHEN, CDR2 SYDVKM. CDR3 amino acids: CASSPSGTRNSYEQYF. The CDR3, as DNA: TGTGCCAGCAGTCCATCCGGGACCCGTAATTCCTACGAGCAGTACTTC.

This clonotype was observed a single time. The rearrangement joins TRBV19 to TRBJ1-2; maybe TRBD1 (6 bases). The CDR3 runs to 14 residues. Germline CDR1 is LNHDA and CDR2 is SQIVND (reference sequence). The V end lost 0 bases, the J end lost 7 bases, and 12 bases lay between the germline ends. CDR3 sequence reads: CASSIETQGPGYTF. CDR3 sequence (DNA): TGTGCCAGTAGTATAGAGACACAGGGTCCTGGCTACACCTTC.

This clonotype has only one observation. V and J are TRBV20-1 and TRBJ2-4; D remains unclear. The CDR3 is 14 amino acids. Per the germline V gene, CDR1 is DFQATT and CDR2 is SNEGSKA (reference sequence). The germline V and J ends were trimmed by 5 bases and 2 bases, with 13 bases remaining between them. Here the CDR3 DNA reads TGCAGTGCTCCCCTTCAGTCTTCCAAAAACATTCAGTACTTC. It encodes CSAPLQSSKNIQYF.

This clonotype occurred once. The chain combines TRBV2 with TRBJ1-2; unclear D gene. With 6 bases removed from V and 2 bases from J, the gap between germline ends came to 7 bases. CDR1 and CDR2 (germline): SNHLY, FYNNEI. The CDR3 sequence is 12 residues long. CDR3 loop: CASRRVNYGYTF. The CDR3 DNA sequence: TGTGCCAGCAGGCGGGTGAACTATGGCTACACCTTC.

This clonotype was seen many times. The chain uses TRBV12-3 or TRBV12-4 and TRBJ1-1; D is undetermined. Trimming took off 2 bases at V and 1 base at J, with 14 bases between the two ends. The CDR3 has 16 residues. CDR3 amino acids: CASSLIPNFQNTEAFF. In DNA, the CDR3 is TGTGCCAGCAGTTTAATACCGAACTTTCAGAACACTGAAGCTTTCTTT.

The genes are TRBV28 and TRBJ1-2; D is possibly TRBD1 (5 bases). The V end was cut by 1 base, the J end by 2 bases, with 20 bases between. Germline V lookup: CDR1 MDHEN, CDR2 SYDVKM. This CDR3 region has 18 residues. The CDR3 bases are TGTGCCAGCAGTTTATTCGGTCTGTCAGGGCGAGGGAACTATGGCTACACCTTC. As protein: CASSLFGLSGRGNYGYTF.

As for this clonotype: The CDR3 does not end in the conserved phenylalanine or tryptophan, so this is likely a read error. The chain is built from TRBV6-6 and TRBJ2-2; no clear D gene. CDR3 length: 14 amino acids. Germline V gene data show CDR1 as MNHNY and CDR2 as SVGAGI (reference sequence). CDR3 region: CSSSGVRRVGELFL. The CDR3 nucleotides are TGTTCCAGCAGTGGCGTGAGAAGGGTCGGGGAGCTGTTTTTG.

This clonotype was counted ten times or more. The chain has TRBV7-2 and TRBJ1-6, with no clear D. This CDR3 comprises 13 residues. The germline V gene has CDR1 SGHTA and CDR2 FQGNSA. Trimming cost V 3 bases and J 9 bases, with 9 bases left between them. CDR3 loop: CASSLKWGSPLHF. CDR3 in DNA: TGTGCCAGCAGCTTGAAGTGGGGTTCACCCCTCCACTTT.

The V call is TRBV12-3 or TRBV12-4, the J call TRBJ1-1, with no clear D. The CDR3 has 14 residues. The ends were cut back, 6 bases at V and 1 base at J, with 12 bases in the middle. CDR3 coding DNA: TGTGCCAGCAGCTCAAGGGCCGGGAACACTGAAGCTTTCTTT. Protein sequence: CASSSRAGNTEAFF.

Worth noting for this clonotype: A much larger clone lies a single base off, so this may be a read error. The chain employs TRBV7-2 and TRBJ2-4, with D perhaps TRBD1 (5 bases). Looked up from germline, CDR1 is SGHTA and CDR2 is FQGNSA. This CDR3 is 13 amino acids long. The chain's CDR3 is CSSSPKGPNIQYF. The CDR3 DNA is TGTTCCAGCTCCCCCAAGGGGCCGAACATTCAGTACTTC.

The chain employs TRBV28 and TRBJ1-2; 9 nucleotides line up with TRBD1. Per germline, CDR1 MDHEN and CDR2 SYDVKM. CDR3 size: 16 residues. Losses at the gene ends were 2 bases for V and 4 bases for J; bases not matched to a gene: 8. The CDR3, as DNA: TGTGCCAGCAGTTTACCCGGGACAGGGCTTGCCTATGGCTACACCTTC. Amino acids: CASSLPGTGLAYGYTF.

This clonotype has ten or more counts. This chain uses TRBV6-6 with TRBJ2-2, with D hard to call. Germline V gives CDR1 MNHNY, CDR2 SVGAGI (reference sequence). V was pared by 11 bases and J by 4 bases, with 17 bases between. This CDR3 is built from 14 residues. Here the CDR3 reads CASNLGFGTGELFF. CDR3 DNA sequence: TGTGCCTCAAACCTTGGGTTCGGCACCGGGGAGCTGTTTTTT.

This chain links TRBV20-1 with TRBJ2-5; 10 nucleotides align to TRBD2. The ends lost 5 bases at V and 5 bases at J; junction bases unmatched: 14. This CDR3 spans 16 amino acids. CDR1 and CDR2 from the germline V gene are DFQATT and SNEGSKA (reference sequence). CDR3 nucleotide sequence: TGCAGTGCTCTCCGTCCTAGCGGGAGTACGGGGGAGACCCAGTACTTC. Translation: CSALRPSGSTGETQYF.

This clonotype was found a few times. V usage is TRBV11-2 and J usage is TRBJ2-2; D remains ambiguous. This CDR3 spans 14 amino acids. V lost 0 bases to trimming and J lost 8 bases, with 10 bases between them. Germline V CDR1 and CDR2: SGHAT, FQNNGV. CDR3 region: CASSLDGPRGELFF. As DNA, the CDR3 is TGTGCCAGCAGCTTAGATGGGCCCCGGGGGGAGCTGTTTTTT.

This clonotype was counted a few times. J is TRBJ1-5 and V is TRBV15, with D possibly TRBD1 on 6 matching bases. Per the germline V gene, CDR1 is LNHNV and CDR2 is YYDKDF (reference sequence). CDR3 length equals 18 residues. The V end lost 5 bases, the J end lost 5 bases, and 25 bases lay between the germline ends. In nucleotides, the CDR3 is TGTGCCACCAGCGGGGGGAATCGAGGACAGACCTTCTATCAGCCCCAGCATTTT. The encoded protein is CATSGGNRGQTFYQPQHF.